The 26 T cell receptor beta chains in this list originate from one sample, sequenced in a study of shared clonotypes between healthy human individuals. Assay used: immunoSEQ multiplex PCR; TCRdb lists only in-frame clones, some missing. This table has over a million clones, approximately 80% appearing once. Sequencing was carried out using memory CD4+ T cells from PBMCs. The subset: CD45RA-negative fraction. The receptors stem from a man younger than 35 in good health. Some clones in this sample may be carry-over from other donors' samples.

J is TRBJ2-3 and V is TRBV5-8, with D possibly being TRBD2 (5 bases). Trimming cost V 1 base and J 3 bases, with 12 bases left between them. The CDR3 is 15 amino acids. CDR1 and CDR2 from the germline V gene are SGHTS and YDEGEE. As DNA, the CDR3 is TGTGCCAGCAGCTTGTACGGGGTTCGGACAGATACGCAGTATTTT. Its protein is CASSLYGVRTDTQYF.

A word on this clone: A single base separates this from a much larger clone, so it may be a read error. The sample has other DNA sequences that encode this CDR3 too. The chain joins TRBV7-2 to TRBJ1-2; D might be TRBD1 (5 bases). This CDR3 contains 13 residues. From germline, CDR1 is SGHTA and CDR2 FQGNSA. V lost 3 bases and J 5 bases, leaving 10 bases between the germline ends. The CDR3 nucleotides read TGTGCCAGCAGCTTCGGGACGGATTATGGCTACACCTTC. Encoded protein: CASSFGTDYGYTF.

This clone has just a few counts. The chain employs TRBV14 and TRBJ1-4; a possible D gene is TRBD1 (5 bases). The ends were cut back, 5 bases at V and 4 bases at J, with 8 bases in the middle. The germline V gene encodes CDR1 SGHDN and CDR2 FVKESK. This CDR3 comprises 13 residues. CDR3 sequence reads: CASSWGYNEKLFF. CDR3 bases: TGTGCCAGCAGCTGGGGCTATAATGAAAAACTGTTTTTT.

The rearrangement links TRBV5-1 to TRBJ2-5; tentatively, D is TRBD2 (5 bases). The CDR3 has 14 residues. V was clipped by 0 bases and J by 5 bases, with 11 bases between them. Germline-derived CDR1 and CDR2 are SGHRS and YFSETQ. The CDR3 coding sequence is TGCGCCAGCAGCTTGGGTAGGCGGGTCGAGACCCAGTACTTC. Amino acids: CASSLGRRVETQYF.

The genes are TRBV5-1 and TRBJ1-1; a weak D match, TRBD1 (5 bases). V was trimmed by 2 bases and J by 5 bases, leaving 10 bases between them. This CDR3 is 13 amino acids long. Germline CDR1 is SGHRS and CDR2 is YFSETQ. The CDR3: CASSFISGTEAFF. The CDR3 nucleotides read TGCGCCAGCAGCTTCATTTCAGGGACTGAAGCTTTCTTT. Based on the CDR3 plus reference TRBV5-1 and TRBJ1-1, the full variable domain is KAGVTQTPRYLIKTRGQQVTLSCSPISGHRSVSWYQQTPGQGLQFLFEYFSETQRNKGNFPGRFSGRQFSNSRSEMNVSTLELGDSALYLCASSFISGTEAFFGQGTRLTVV.

To note about this clone: Within the sample, other DNA sequences also encode this same CDR3. The rearrangement links TRBV5-1 to TRBJ1-2; D gene ambiguous. V was pared by 0 bases and J by 2 bases, with 8 bases between. CDR3 length: 14 amino acids. Germline CDR1 reads SGHRS; CDR2 reads YFSETQ. The CDR3 reads CASSLAGQNYGYTF. Written as DNA, the CDR3 is TGCGCCAGCAGCTTGGCTGGGCAGAACTATGGCTACACCTTC.

This clone occurred many times. The chain uses TRBV6-1 and TRBJ1-5; D gene unclear. Germline V lookup: CDR1 MNHNS, CDR2 SASEGT. Trimming took off 4 bases at V and 3 bases at J, with 16 bases between the two ends. The CDR3 runs to 16 residues. In nucleotides, the CDR3 is TGTGCCAGCAGTGGAGGGCCGACCAGTTCCAATCAGCCCCAGCATTTT. Its translation: CASSGGPTSSNQPQHF.

The chain links TRBV5-1 to TRBJ1-4, with D uncertain. CDR3 length: 14 amino acids. V was clipped by 3 bases and J by 0 bases, with 6 bases between them. Germline-derived CDR1 and CDR2 are SGHRS and YFSETQ. The CDR3 DNA follows: TGCGCCAGCAGCTGGATAACAACTAATGAAAAACTGTTTTTT. This sequence encodes CASSWITTNEKLFF.

The chain has TRBV28 and TRBJ1-3; D is unresolved. Trimming removed 1 base from V and 3 bases from J, with 13 bases in between. From germline, CDR1 is MDHEN and CDR2 SYDVKM. The CDR3 consists of 16 residues. The CDR3 protein is CASSLSGQGNGNTIYF. CDR3 DNA sequence: TGTGCCAGCAGTTTATCAGGTCAAGGCAATGGAAACACCATATATTTT.

The V and J genes are TRBV5-4 and TRBJ1-1; the D gene is possibly TRBD1 (6 bases). Per the germline V gene, CDR1 is SGHNT and CDR2 is YYREEE (reference sequence). V lost 4 bases and J lost 1, with 14 bases in between. The CDR3 is made up of 15 amino acids. The CDR3 is CASSNKQGGNTEAFF. CDR3 DNA sequence: TGTGCCAGCAGCAACAAACAGGGTGGGAACACTGAAGCTTTCTTT.

J is TRBJ1-3 and V is TRBV28, with 9 bases identical to TRBD1. CDR1 and CDR2 from the germline V gene are MDHEN and SYDVKM. This CDR3 has 17 residues. V dropped 5 bases and J dropped 4; count of bases not matched to a gene: 12. CDR3 coding DNA: TGTGCCAGCAGTCCCACCGGGACAGGGATCGGCGGAAACACCATATATTTT. As protein: CASSPTGTGIGGNTIYF.

The chain is built from TRBV28 and TRBJ2-3, with 7 bases lining up with TRBD1. With 4 bases clipped from V and 0 bases from J, the junction kept 4 bases outside the gene matches. Per the germline V gene, CDR1 is MDHEN and CDR2 is SYDVKM. This CDR3 is built from 15 residues. CDR3 protein: CASSYPGQSTDTQYF. CDR3 coding DNA: TGTGCCAGCAGTTATCCGGGACAGAGCACAGATACGCAGTATTTT.

This clone has at least ten counts. The genes are TRBV9 and TRBJ2-2; 10 bases align to TRBD1. The germline V gene has CDR1 SGDLS and CDR2 YYNGEE. V lost 5 bases, J lost 5 bases, and 6 bases stayed unmatched. There are 15 residues in the CDR3. The CDR3 DNA follows: TGTGCCAGCAGGACCGGGGACAGGGGTACCGGGGAGCTGTTTTTT. It yields the protein CASRTGDRGTGELFF.

This chain links TRBV7-3 with TRBJ2-1; perhaps D is TRBD1 or TRBD2 (5 bases each). Germline V gives CDR1 SGHTA, CDR2 FQGTGA. V was pared by 2 bases and J by 4 bases, with 15 bases between. The CDR3 runs 16 residues. CDR3 loop: CASSLSAGRGYNEQFF. The CDR3 DNA reads as TGTGCCAGCAGCTTATCGGCAGGGAGAGGTTACAATGAGCAGTTCTTC.

The chain carries TRBV10-3 and TRBJ2-7; no definite D call. Per germline, CDR1 ENHRY and CDR2 SYGVKD. V was shortened by 6 bases and J by 1 base, with 10 bases between the two germline ends. The CDR3 extends over 13 amino acids. The chain's CDR3 is CAISADPSYEQYF. The CDR3, as DNA: TGTGCCATCAGCGCCGACCCTTCCTACGAGCAGTACTTC.

This clone was recorded once. This chain's CDR3 is CASSKVGGTQYF. The CDR3 nucleotides are TGTGCCAGCAGCAAGGTTGGCGGGACGCAGTATTTT. The chain is built from TRBV2 and TRBJ2-3, with D tentatively TRBD2 (5 bases). Germline V gives CDR1 SNHLY, CDR2 FYNNEI. V lost 6 bases and J lost 9, with 13 bases in between. CDR3 length: 12 amino acids.

V gene TRBV5-6 combines with J gene TRBJ1-2; D is possibly TRBD1 (6 bases). The V gene lost 6 bases and the J gene lost 7 bases, with 19 bases spanning the gap. The CDR3 totals 14 residues. The germline V gene has CDR1 SGHDT and CDR2 YYEEEE. Here the CDR3 reads CASNHRSGAGGYTF. As DNA, the CDR3 is TGTGCCAGCAACCATCGGTCAGGGGCGGGTGGCTACACCTTC.

The chain links TRBV19 to TRBJ2-2; D uncertain. The germline V and J ends were trimmed by 9 bases and 0 bases, with 20 bases remaining between them. The CDR3 spans 17 residues. The germline CDR1 and CDR2 sequences are LNHDA and SQIVND (reference sequence). The CDR3 here is CARTREKKEPNTGELFF. The CDR3 DNA follows: TGTGCCAGGACCCGTGAAAAAAAGGAACCGAACACCGGGGAGCTGTTTTTT.

The gene calls are TRBV7-3 and TRBJ2-3; 10 nucleotides line up with TRBD2. V shed 5 bases and J 6 bases; nucleotides not matched to a gene: 5. In germline, CDR1 is SGHTA, CDR2 FQGTGA. CDR3 length equals 14 residues. CDR3 DNA: TGTGCCAGCAGCCGACTAGCGGGTTCCGATACGCAGTATTTT. This gives the protein CASSRLAGSDTQYF.

This sequence joins TRBV6-5 and TRBJ2-7; the match to TRBD2 covers 7 bases. In germline, CDR1 is MNHEY, CDR2 SVGAGI. V shed 4 bases, J shed 7 bases, and the junction held 10 bases outside the gene matches. The CDR3 has 14 amino acids. CDR3 residues: CASSSTTSEYEQYF. CDR3 nucleotide sequence: TGTGCCAGCAGTTCGACTACTAGCGAATATGAGCAGTACTTC.

The CDR3 region is CASSSLTSRRVDEQFF. The CDR3 bases are TGTGCCAGCAGCTCTTTGACCTCCCGGCGGGTTGATGAGCAGTTCTTC. The J gene is TRBJ2-1, the V gene TRBV7-9; a weak D match, TRBD2 (5 bases). The CDR3 is 16 amino acids. Germline loops: CDR1 SEHNR, CDR2 FQNEAQ (reference sequence). Trimming took 4 bases from V and 8 from J, leaving 21 bases between them.

The chain employs TRBV28 and TRBJ1-2; no clear D. Germline V lookup: CDR1 MDHEN, CDR2 SYDVKM. V was shortened by 2 bases and J by 4 bases, with 8 bases between the two germline ends. The CDR3 extends over 13 amino acids. Here the CDR3 reads CASSLGSVYGYTF. The DNA for the CDR3 is TGTGCCAGCAGTTTAGGGTCCGTCTATGGCTACACCTTC.

The rearrangement joins TRBV14 to TRBJ1-5; D gene ambiguous. Trimming pared 4 bases from V and 5 bases from J, leaving 9 bases between. The CDR3 spans 13 residues. The germline gives CDR1 SGHDN, CDR2 FVKESK. CDR3 residues: CASSLGRDQPQHF. The CDR3 DNA follows: TGTGCCAGCAGCCTAGGCAGAGATCAGCCCCAGCATTTT.

CDR3 sequence (DNA): TGTGCCAGCAGTGAAGAAAGGGCTTCTGAAGCTTTCTTT. Encoded protein: CASSEERASEAFF. The chain employs TRBV2 and TRBJ1-1, with D hard to call. V lost 1 base to trimming and J lost 6 bases, with 9 bases between them. Germline V CDR1 and CDR2: SNHLY, FYNNEI. CDR3 length: 13 amino acids.

The chain has TRBV5-5 and TRBJ2-1; D uncertain. The germline V gene has CDR1 SGHKS and CDR2 YYEKEE (reference sequence). The V gene lost 0 bases and the J gene lost 5 bases, with 12 bases spanning the gap. This CDR3 has 15 residues. CDR3 in amino acids: CASSLARQINNEQFF. CDR3 DNA: TGTGCCAGCAGCTTGGCTCGGCAGATAAACAATGAGCAGTTCTTC.

The rearrangement joins TRBV7-9 to TRBJ1-6; D remains unclear. V gave up 4 bases and J gave up 8 bases, with 6 bases separating them. Germline V gene data show CDR1 as SEHNR and CDR2 as FQNEAQ (reference sequence). This CDR3 spans 12 amino acids. CDR3 DNA sequence: TGTGCCAGCAGCTGGACCGATTCACCCCTCCACTTT. Its protein product is CASSWTDSPLHF. Based on the CDR3 plus reference TRBV7-9 and TRBJ1-6, the full variable domain is DTGVSQNPRHKITKRGQNVTFRCDPISEHNRLYWYRQTLGQGPEFLTYFQNEAQLEKSRLLSDRFSAERPKGSFSTLEIQRTEQGDSAMYLCASSWTDSPLHFGNGTRLTVT.